The clone carrying this T cell receptor beta chain was seen only a few times. Antigen specificity is unknown. This CDR3 is 16 amino acids long. Germline values: CDR1 SGDLS, CDR2 YYNGEE. V lost 5 bases, J lost 3 bases, and 20 bases lay in between. The authors distributed each subset's genomic DNA evenly over several immunoSEQ plates. Some clones are missing from TCRdb's copy, which holds only in-frame ones; the method was immunoSEQ multiplex PCR. Of roughly 770,000 clones detected, 90% to 98% appear once; the ten largest clones hold approximately 0.2%. This record belongs to a study of shared clonotypes between healthy human individuals. Study-wide results and limits: Clonotype sharing levels among donors were expected to vary with sequencing depth. Investigators collected only blood, and repertoires in tissues likely differ.

CD8 cells regarded as naive lacked CD45RO, were positively chosen for CCR7, and omitted terminally differentiated effector memory CD45RA+ cells. The TCR was taken from a man younger than 40 in good health. Sequenced: naive CD8+ T cells sorted from blood. The chain has TRBV9 and TRBJ1-2; tentative D call: TRBD1 (6 bases). The CDR3 reads CASRASPQGRDYGYTF. The CDR3 nucleotides are TGTGCCAGCAGAGCTTCCCCCCAGGGGAGAGACTATGGCTACACCTTC.